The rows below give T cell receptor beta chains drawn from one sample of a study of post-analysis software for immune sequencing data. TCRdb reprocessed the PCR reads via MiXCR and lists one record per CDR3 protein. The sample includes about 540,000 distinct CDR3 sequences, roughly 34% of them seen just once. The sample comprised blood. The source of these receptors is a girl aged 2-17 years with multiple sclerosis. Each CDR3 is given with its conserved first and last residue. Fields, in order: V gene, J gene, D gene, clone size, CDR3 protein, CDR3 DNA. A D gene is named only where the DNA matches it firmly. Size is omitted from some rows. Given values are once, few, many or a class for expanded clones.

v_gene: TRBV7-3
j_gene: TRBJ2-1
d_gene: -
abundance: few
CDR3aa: CASSLRAGREQFF
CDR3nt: TGTGCCAGCAGCTTAAGGGCAGGCCGCGAGCAGTTCTTC

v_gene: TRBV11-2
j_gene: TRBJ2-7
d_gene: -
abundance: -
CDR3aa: CASSLDSPSYEQYF
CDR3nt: TGTGCCAGCAGCTTAGATTCGCCCTCCTACGAGCAGTACTTC

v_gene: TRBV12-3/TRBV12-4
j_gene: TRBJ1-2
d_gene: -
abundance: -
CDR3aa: CASSFRRATYGYTF
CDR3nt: TGTGCCAGCAGTTTCCGCAGGGCCACCTATGGCTACACCTTC

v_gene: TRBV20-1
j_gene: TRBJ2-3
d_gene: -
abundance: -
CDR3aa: CSAVALDTQYF
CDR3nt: TGCAGTGCTGTGGCACTGGATACGCAGTATTTT

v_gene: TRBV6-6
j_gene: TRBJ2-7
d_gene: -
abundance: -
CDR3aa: CASSYSGPLGYEQYF
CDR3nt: TGTGCCAGCAGTTACTCTGGACCATTAGGGTACGAGCAGTACTTC

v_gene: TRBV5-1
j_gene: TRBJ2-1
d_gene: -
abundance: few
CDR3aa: CASSLEWGWRNSYNEQFF
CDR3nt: TGCGCCAGCAGCTTGGAATGGGGCTGGAGGAACTCCTACAATGAGCAGTTCTTC

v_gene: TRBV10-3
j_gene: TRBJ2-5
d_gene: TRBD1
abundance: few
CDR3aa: CAISETGRGQETQYF
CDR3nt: TGTGCCATCAGTGAGACAGGCAGGGGGCAAGAGACCCAGTACTTC

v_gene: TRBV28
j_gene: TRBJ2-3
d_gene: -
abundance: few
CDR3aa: CASSSSFTDTQYF
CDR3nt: -

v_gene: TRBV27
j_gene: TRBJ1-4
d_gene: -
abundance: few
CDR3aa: CASSLPGGKLFF
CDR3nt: TGTGCCAGCAGTCTCCCGGGGGGAAAACTGTTTTTT

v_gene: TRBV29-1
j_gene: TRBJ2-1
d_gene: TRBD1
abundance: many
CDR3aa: CSGRQGAAYNEQFF
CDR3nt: TGCAGCGGCCGACAGGGGGCCGCCTACAATGAGCAGTTCTTC

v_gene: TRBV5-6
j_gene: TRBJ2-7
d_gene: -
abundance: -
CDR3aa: CASSLVPGSHNEQYF
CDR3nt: TGTGCCAGCAGCTTGGTTCCAGGGTCTCATAACGAGCAGTACTTC

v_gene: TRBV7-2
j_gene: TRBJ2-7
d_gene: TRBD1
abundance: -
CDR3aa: CASSVGTGYEQYF
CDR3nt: TGTGCCAGCAGCGTCGGGACAGGCTACGAGCAGTACTTC

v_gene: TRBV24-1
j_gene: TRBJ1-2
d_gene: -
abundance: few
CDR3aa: CATSDRWDYGYTF
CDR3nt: TGTGCCACCAGTGATCGGTGGGACTATGGCTACACCTTC

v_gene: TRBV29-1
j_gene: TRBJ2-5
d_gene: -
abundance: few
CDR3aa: CSVSPGTQTETQYF
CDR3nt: TGCAGCGTTTCTCCGGGGACCCAAACAGAGACCCAGTACTTC

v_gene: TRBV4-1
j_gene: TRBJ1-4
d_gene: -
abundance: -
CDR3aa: CASSHPSAFSTNEKLFF
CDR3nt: TGCGCCAGCAGCCACCCCTCCGCCTTTTCAACTAATGAAAAACTGTTTTTT

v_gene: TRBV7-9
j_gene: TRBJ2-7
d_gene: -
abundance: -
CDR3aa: CASTLGVTYEQYF
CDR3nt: TGTGCCAGCACCTTAGGGGTGACCTACGAGCAGTACTTC

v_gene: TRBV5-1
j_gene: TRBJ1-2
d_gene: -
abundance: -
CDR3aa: CASSFDGGSYGYTF
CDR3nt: TGCGCCAGCAGCTTCGACGGGGGGTCCTATGGCTACACCTTC

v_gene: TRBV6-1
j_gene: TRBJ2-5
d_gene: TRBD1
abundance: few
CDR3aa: CASDPRDSLKETQYF
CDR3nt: TGTGCCAGCGATCCCCGGGACAGCCTGAAAGAGACCCAGTACTTC

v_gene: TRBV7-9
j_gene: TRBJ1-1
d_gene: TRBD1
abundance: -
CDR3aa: CASSQTGATEAFF
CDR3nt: TGTGCCAGCAGCCAAACAGGGGCCACTGAAGCTTTCTTT

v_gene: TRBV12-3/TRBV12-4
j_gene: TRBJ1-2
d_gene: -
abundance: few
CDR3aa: CASSKSGSGSIYGYTF
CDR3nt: TGTGCCAGCAGTAAGTCGGGTTCGGGTTCGATATATGGCTACACCTTC

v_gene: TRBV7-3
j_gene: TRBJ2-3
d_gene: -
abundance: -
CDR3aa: CASSLTFSTDTQYF
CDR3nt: TGTGCCAGCAGCTTAACCTTTAGCACAGATACGCAGTATTTT

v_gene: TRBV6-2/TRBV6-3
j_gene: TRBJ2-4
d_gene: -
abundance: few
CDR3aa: CASSYSGLAKNIQYF
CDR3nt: TGTGCCAGCAGTTACTCGGGTCTAGCCAAAAACATTCAGTACTTC

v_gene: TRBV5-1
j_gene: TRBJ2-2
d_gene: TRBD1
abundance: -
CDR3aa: CASSPTTGTTGELFF
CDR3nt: TGCGCCAGCAGCCCGACGACAGGGACCACCGGGGAGCTGTTTTTT

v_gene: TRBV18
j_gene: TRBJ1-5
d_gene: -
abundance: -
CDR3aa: CASSGGDQPQHF
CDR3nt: TGTGCCAGCTCAGGGGGAGATCAGCCCCAGCATTTT

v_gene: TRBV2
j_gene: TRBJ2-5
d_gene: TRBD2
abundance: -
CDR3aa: CASRGASGEQETQYF
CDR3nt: TGTGCCAGCAGGGGGGCTAGCGGGGAACAAGAGACCCAGTACTTC

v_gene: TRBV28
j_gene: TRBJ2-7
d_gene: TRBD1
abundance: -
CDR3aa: CASSLWGQGGYEQYF
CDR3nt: TGTGCCAGCAGTTTATGGGGACAGGGGGGTTACGAGCAGTACTTC

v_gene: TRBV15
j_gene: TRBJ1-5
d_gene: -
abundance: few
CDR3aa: CATNVWPLNQPQHF
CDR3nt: TGTGCCACTAACGTATGGCCTTTAAATCAGCCCCAGCATTTT

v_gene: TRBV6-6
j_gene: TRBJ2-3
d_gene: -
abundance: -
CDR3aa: CVSTTHDRPDTQYF
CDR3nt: TGTGTCAGCACGACCCACGACCGCCCAGATACGCAGTATTTT

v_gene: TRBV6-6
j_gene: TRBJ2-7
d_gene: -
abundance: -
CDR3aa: CASSPKFSYEQYF
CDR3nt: TGTGCCAGCAGTCCCAAATTCTCCTACGAGCAGTACTTC

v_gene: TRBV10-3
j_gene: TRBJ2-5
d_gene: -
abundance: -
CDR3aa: CAISEGMPQETQYF
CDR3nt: TGTGCCATCAGTGAAGGGATGCCCCAAGAGACCCAGTACTTC

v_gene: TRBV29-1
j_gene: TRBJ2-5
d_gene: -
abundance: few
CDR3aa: CSVDKEGRGYQETQYF
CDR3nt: TGCAGCGTTGACAAGGAGGGCAGGGGGTACCAAGAGACCCAGTACTTC

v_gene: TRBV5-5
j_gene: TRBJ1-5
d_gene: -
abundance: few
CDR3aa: CASSLVRNQPQHF
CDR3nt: TGTGCCAGCAGCTTGGTACGGAATCAGCCCCAGCATTTT

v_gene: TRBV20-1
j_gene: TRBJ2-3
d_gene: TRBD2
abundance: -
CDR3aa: CSAGTSGDLTDTQYF
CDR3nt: TGCAGTGCTGGGACTAGCGGGGACCTCACAGATACGCAGTATTTT

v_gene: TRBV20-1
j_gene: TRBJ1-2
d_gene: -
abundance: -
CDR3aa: CSASNSAGGSYGYTF
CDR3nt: TGCAGTGCTAGTAACTCGGCAGGAGGATCCTATGGCTACACCTTC

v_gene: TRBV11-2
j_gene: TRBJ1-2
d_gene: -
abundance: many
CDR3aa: CASSLEVGHPPNYGYTF
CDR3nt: TGTGCCAGCAGCTTAGAAGTCGGCCATCCTCCTAACTATGGCTACACCTTC

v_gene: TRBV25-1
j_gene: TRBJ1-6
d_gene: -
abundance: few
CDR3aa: CASSESRSSYNSPLHF
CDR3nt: TGTGCCAGCAGTGAATCCCGGAGCTCCTATAATTCACCCCTCCACTTT

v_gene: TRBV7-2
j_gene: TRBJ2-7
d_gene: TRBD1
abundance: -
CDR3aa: CASSPLTGDYEQYF
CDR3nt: TGTGCCAGCAGCCCACTGACAGGGGACTACGAGCAGTACTTC

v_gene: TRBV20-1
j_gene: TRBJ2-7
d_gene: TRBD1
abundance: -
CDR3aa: CSASSGTGGAYEQYF
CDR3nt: TGCAGTGCTTCCTCCGGGACAGGGGGCGCCTACGAGCAGTACTTC

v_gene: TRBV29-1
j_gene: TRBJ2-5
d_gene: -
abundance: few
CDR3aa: CSVGRVETQYF
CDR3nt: TGCAGCGTTGGTAGGGTGGAGACCCAGTACTTC